Listed below are T cell receptor beta chains from one sample, sequenced in a study of T cells in Graves' hyperthyroidism and ophthalmopathy. TCRdb called the multiplex PCR reads again in MiXCR, with one record for every CDR3 protein. The repertoire holds hundreds of thousands of distinct CDR3 sequences, approximately 16% seen once, with approximately 30% in the top ten. The sequencing input was blood. Every receptor here comes from a woman under 30 with Graves' ophthalmopathy. CDR3s include the opening cysteine and the closing phenylalanine or tryptophan. The order of the fields is CDR3 protein, CDR3 DNA, clone size, V gene, J gene, D gene. The D gene is left open where the match is weak. The size of a clone is reported for some rows only, either as once, few or many, or as a class for expanded clones.

CSARDASSGNTIYF	TGCAGTGCTAGAGACGCCAGCTCTGGAAACACCATATATTTT	few	TRBV20-1	TRBJ1-3	.
CASSPRGQVVGTEAFF	TGTGCCAGCAGCCCTAGGGGACAGGTAGTAGGCACTGAAGCTTTCTTT	many	TRBV11-2	TRBJ1-1	TRBD1
CASSHQNRGHGVEQFF	TGCGCCAGCAGCCACCAGAACCGGGGCCATGGGGTTGAGCAGTTCTTC	many	TRBV4-3	TRBJ2-1	.
CASSVEGGEGAGAFF	TGTGCCAGCAGCGTAGAGGGAGGTGAAGGGGCTGGGGCTTTCTTT	few	TRBV9	TRBJ1-1	.
CATGQGNTEAFF	TGTGCCACTGGACAGGGTAACACTGAAGCTTTCTTT	.	TRBV15	TRBJ1-1	TRBD1
CASSSLRLAGRTDTQYF	TGTGCCAGCAGTTCCCTCCGACTAGCGGGTCGCACAGATACGCAGTATTTT	.	TRBV28	TRBJ2-3	TRBD2
CAWSGGTSTSNEQFF	TGTGCCTGGAGTGGGGGGACTAGCACGTCCAATGAGCAGTTCTTC	many	TRBV30	TRBJ2-1	TRBD2
CASSQEGGQGSAGNTIYF	TGCGCCAGCAGCCAAGAAGGGGGGCAGGGGTCGGCGGGAAACACCATATATTTT	few	TRBV4-1	TRBJ1-3	.
CASSDTANYGYTF	TGTGCCAGCAGTGATACAGCTAACTATGGCTACACCTTC	many	TRBV2	TRBJ1-2	.
CASSERAGLAGGPRETQYF	TGTGCCAGCAGTGAACGAGCGGGACTAGCGGGAGGCCCTCGGGAGACCCAGTACTTC	.	TRBV2	TRBJ2-5	TRBD2
CASSVGQGGYNEQFF	TGTGCCAGCAGCGTGGGACAGGGGGGATACAATGAGCAGTTCTTC	many	TRBV11-3	TRBJ2-1	TRBD1
CASRPGQGYDTQYF	TGTGCCAGCAGGCCGGGACAGGGATACGATACGCAGTATTTT	once	TRBV2	TRBJ2-3	TRBD1
CASSTTWAGVNQPQHF	TGTGCCAGTAGTACTACATGGGCAGGAGTAAATCAGCCCCAGCATTTT	.	TRBV19	TRBJ1-5	.
CASSGGEAYNEQFF	TGTGCCAGCAGCGGGGGGGAGGCCTACAATGAGCAGTTCTTC	.	TRBV6-2/TRBV6-3	TRBJ2-1	TRBD2
CASSGTGDTEAFF	TGTGCCAGCAGTGGGACAGGGGACACTGAAGCTTTCTTT	many	TRBV6-1	TRBJ1-1	TRBD1
CASSIMTAGGLGQYF	TGTGCCAGTAGTATAATGACAGCGGGGGGTCTTGGGCAGTACTTC	.	TRBV19	TRBJ2-7	TRBD2
CASSFDAYEQYF	TGTGCCAGCAGCTTTGACGCCTACGAGCAGTACTTC	few	TRBV7-9	TRBJ2-7	.
CSATGVYNEQFF	TGCAGTGCCACGGGGGTATACAATGAGCAGTTCTTC	many	TRBV20-1	TRBJ2-1	.
CASSQDLRGQGSSRAKNIQYF	TGTGCCAGCAGCCAAGATCTGAGGGGACAGGGTTCTTCTAGAGCCAAAAACATTCAGTACTTC	.	TRBV3-1	TRBJ2-4	TRBD1
CASSWDRGTDTQYF	TGTGCCAGCAGTTGGGACAGGGGCACAGATACGCAGTATTTT	many	TRBV28	TRBJ2-3	TRBD1
CASSLRGYGYTF	TGTGCCAGCAGTTTAAGGGGATATGGCTACACCTTC	many	TRBV28	TRBJ1-2	.
CASSPRLAGAYNEQFF	TGTGCCAGCAGTCCCCGACTAGCGGGAGCCTACAATGAGCAGTTCTTC	many	TRBV28	TRBJ2-1	TRBD2
CASSHDNGGRGYTF	TGTGCCAGCAGCCACGATAACGGGGGCCGTGGCTACACCTTC	many	TRBV3-1	TRBJ1-2	.
CASSLEGFPNQPQHF	TGTGCCAGCAGCTTGGAAGGCTTCCCCAATCAGCCCCAGCATTTT	many	TRBV5-5	TRBJ1-5	.
CASSVDNGFVNTEAFF	TGTGCCAGCAGTGTGGACAATGGGTTCGTGAACACTGAAGCTTTCTTT	.	TRBV2	TRBJ1-1	.